The 17 T cell receptor beta chains below come from one sample, sequenced in a study of shared clonotypes between healthy human individuals. Libraries were prepared by immunoSEQ multiplex PCR; TCRdb keeps only in-frame clonotypes and omits some of them. The sample shows 2 million to 3 million clones, 80% to 95% of them seen only once. The specimen was naive CD4+ T cells from PBMCs. Subset indicated: CD45RA+ positively selected. The receptors stem from a man younger than 35 in good health. Some clones in this sample may be carry-over from other donors' samples.

On this clone: An end of the junction does not agree with germline; a read error may underlie this. Additional DNA sequences in this sample encode the identical CDR3. V gene TRBV30 combines with J gene TRBJ1-1, with D possibly TRBD1 on 5 matching bases. The CDR3 has 14 residues. Germline CDR1 reads GTSNPN; CDR2 reads SVGIG (reference sequence). The CDR3, as DNA: TGTGCCTGGAACTATGGGACGGCAAACACTGAAGCCTTCTTT. Encoded protein: CAWNYGTANTEAFF. The variable domain in full, completed from reference TRBV30 and TRBJ1-1, reads SQTIHQWPATLVQPVGSPLSLECTVEGTSNPNLYWYRQAAGRGLQLLFYSVGIGQISSEVPQNLSASRPQDRQFILSSKKLLLSDSGFYLCAWNYGTANTEAFFGQGTRLTVV.

This clone was seen once. J is TRBJ2-7 and V is TRBV5-1; D not certain. Per the germline V gene, CDR1 is SGHRS and CDR2 is YFSETQ. Trimming cost V 9 bases and J 6 bases, with 22 bases left between them. The CDR3 consists of 14 residues. The CDR3 DNA reads TGCGCCACCCGGCCTGAGGCGGTGTTTCGCGAGCAGTACTTC. Translation gives CATRPEAVFREQYF.

The rearrangement joins TRBV23-1 to TRBJ1-1; D may be TRBD1 (6 bases). TRBV23-1 qualifies as an ORF whose function is uncertain. V was clipped by 7 bases and J by 5 bases, with 23 bases between them. The CDR3 runs 16 residues. In DNA, the CDR3 is TGCGCCAGCACCCCGGGTAAACAGGGAAAGTGGACTGAAGCTTTCTTT. This gives the protein CASTPGKQGKWTEAFF.

This chain uses TRBV19 with TRBJ1-5, with D possibly being TRBD1 (6 bases). The V gene lost 2 bases and the J gene lost 0 bases, with 20 bases spanning the gap. Germline V lookup: CDR1 LNHDA, CDR2 SQIVND (reference sequence). The CDR3 runs to 19 residues. The CDR3 loop reads CASSIPRDILKNSNQPQHF. In DNA, the CDR3 is TGTGCCAGTAGTATACCCCGGGACATCCTCAAGAATAGCAATCAGCCCCAGCATTTT. Complete variable domain (other parts from reference TRBV19 and TRBJ1-5): DGGITQSPKYLFRKEGQNVTLSCEQNLNHDAMYWYRQDPGQGLRLIYYSQIVNDFQKGDIAEGYSVSREKKESFPLTVTSAQKNPTAFYLCASSIPRDILKNSNQPQHFGDGTRLSIL.

The genes are TRBV9 and TRBJ2-1, with TRBD2 matching 7 bases. Trimming removed 2 bases from V and 6 bases from J; junction bases left unmatched: 11. CDR1 is SGDLS and CDR2 is YYNGEE in the germline V gene. CDR3 size: 16 residues. In DNA, the CDR3 is TGTGCCAGCAGCGTGACTGGAGCGGGGCAATCCAATGAGCAGTTCTTC. Encoded protein: CASSVTGAGQSNEQFF. Using reference TRBV9 and TRBJ2-1 for the parts outside the CDR3, the full variable domain is DSGVTQTPKHLITATGQRVTLRCSPRSGDLSVYWYQQSLDQGLQFLIQYYNGEERAKGNILERFSAQQFPDLHSELNLSSLELGDSALYFCASSVTGAGQSNEQFFGPGTRLTVL.

The chain couples TRBV5-1 to TRBJ2-2, with 10 bases aligning to TRBD2. J gave up 8 bases and V 2 bases, and 6 bases lay outside the gene matches. The CDR3 is 15 residues long. CDR1 and CDR2 from the germline V gene are SGHRS and YFSETQ. The chain's CDR3 is CASSLIAGGLGELFF. In DNA form, the CDR3 reads TGCGCCAGCAGCTTAATAGCGGGAGGCCTGGGGGAGCTGTTTTTT.

This rearrangement joins TRBV5-1 to TRBJ2-1; 9 nucleotides match TRBD1. The germline V gene encodes CDR1 SGHRS and CDR2 YFSETQ. Trimming took 0 bases from V and 9 from J; bases not matched to a gene: 7. CDR3 length: 15 amino acids. This CDR3 is CASSLGGTGTSEQFF. In DNA form, the CDR3 reads TGCGCCAGCAGCTTGGGAGGGACAGGGACGTCTGAGCAGTTCTTC.

V usage is TRBV28 and J usage is TRBJ2-1, with D unclear. CDR1 and CDR2 from the germline V gene are MDHEN and SYDVKM. CDR3 size: 11 residues. Between the trimmed V and J ends, which lost 6 bases and 7 bases, there was a span of 7 bases. The CDR3 DNA follows: TGTGCCAGCAGCGTCGAAAATGAGCAGTTCTTC. Translated, it gives CASSVENEQFF.

CDR3 DNA sequence: TGTGCCAGCGCGGGACAGGCCACAGATACGCAGTATTTT. It yields the protein CASAGQATDTQYF. The rearrangement links TRBV6-1 to TRBJ2-3; the match to TRBD1 covers 8 bases. The CDR3 consists of 13 residues. V shed 8 bases, J shed 2 bases, and the junction held 3 bases outside the gene matches. Germline-derived CDR1 and CDR2 are MNHNS and SASEGT.

This chain connects TRBV19 to TRBJ1-4; maybe TRBD1 (5 bases). The CDR3 is 14 residues long. Trimming took off 5 bases at V and 4 bases at J, with 11 bases between the two ends. Germline V gene lookup returns CDR1 LNHDA and CDR2 SQIVND (reference sequence). The CDR3 coding sequence is TGTGCCAGTAGTGGGCAGGGCCGTAATGAAAAACTGTTTTTT. Residues: CASSGQGRNEKLFF.

The genes are TRBV5-6 and TRBJ1-2; the D is unclear. V lost 0 bases and J lost 4, with 10 bases in between. This CDR3 contains 14 residues. The germline gives CDR1 SGHDT, CDR2 YYEEEE. CDR3 in amino acids: CASSLAEGSYGYTF. The CDR3 nucleotides are TGTGCCAGCAGCTTGGCGGAGGGAAGCTATGGCTACACCTTC.

A remark on this clone: This sample includes further DNA sequences coding for the same CDR3. CDR3 sequence: CASSFQGGYGYTF. The CDR3 DNA follows: TGTGCCAGCAGTTTCCAGGGGGGCTATGGCTACACCTTC. The chain employs TRBV27 and TRBJ1-2; TRBD1 matches 7 bases. Germline assignment: CDR1 MNHEY and CDR2 SMNVEV (reference sequence). The CDR3 loop spans 13 amino acids. J gave up 4 bases and V 3 bases, and 2 bases lay outside the gene matches.

The V call is TRBV7-8, the J call TRBJ2-2; 9 bases line up with TRBD2. The CDR3 spans 18 residues. Germline loops: CDR1 SGHVS, CDR2 FQNEAQ. V lost 1 base and J lost 7; bases outside the gene matches: 13. CDR3 loop: CASSLEWRVAGDGGELFF. The CDR3 coding sequence is TGTGCCAGCAGCTTAGAATGGAGGGTAGCGGGAGACGGCGGGGAGCTGTTTTTT.

The chain combines TRBV28 with TRBJ2-1; D gene ambiguous. V lost 8 bases, J lost 4 bases, and 15 bases lay in between. This CDR3 comprises 14 residues. The V gene's germline CDR1 is MDHEN and CDR2 SYDVKM. CDR3 bases: TGTGCCAGCGTTGGGGTGGGGATTTACAATGAGCAGTTCTTC. Its protein is CASVGVGIYNEQFF.

The chain has TRBV15 and TRBJ1-1; no clear D. Germline V lookup: CDR1 LNHNV, CDR2 YYDKDF (reference sequence). V shed 11 bases and J shed 1 base, with 11 bases lying between them. The CDR3 spans 12 residues. CDR3 in amino acids: CAAAPGNTEAFF. DNA of the CDR3: TGTGCCGCCGCCCCCGGGAACACTGAAGCTTTCTTT.

The J gene is TRBJ1-2, the V gene TRBV6-5; D is possibly TRBD1 (6 bases). CDR3 length equals 15 residues. Germline V lookup: CDR1 MNHEY, CDR2 SVGAGI. Trimming shortened V by 6 bases and J by 4 bases, and 18 bases separated the two germline ends. The CDR3 DNA reads as TGTGCCAGCAGGCCGGAGGGGGGGCGGCTCTATGGCTACACCTTC. It specifies CASRPEGGRLYGYTF.

This chain uses TRBV5-8 with TRBJ2-3; 8 nucleotides agree with TRBD2. The CDR3 is made up of 20 amino acids. Germline V CDR1 and CDR2: SGHTS, YDEGEE. J gave up 0 bases and V 7 bases, and 22 bases lay outside the gene matches. This CDR3 reads CASVPLGQTSAFYSTDTQYF. The CDR3 nucleotides read TGTGCCAGCGTACCTCTCGGTCAGACTAGCGCTTTTTATAGCACAGATACGCAGTATTTT.